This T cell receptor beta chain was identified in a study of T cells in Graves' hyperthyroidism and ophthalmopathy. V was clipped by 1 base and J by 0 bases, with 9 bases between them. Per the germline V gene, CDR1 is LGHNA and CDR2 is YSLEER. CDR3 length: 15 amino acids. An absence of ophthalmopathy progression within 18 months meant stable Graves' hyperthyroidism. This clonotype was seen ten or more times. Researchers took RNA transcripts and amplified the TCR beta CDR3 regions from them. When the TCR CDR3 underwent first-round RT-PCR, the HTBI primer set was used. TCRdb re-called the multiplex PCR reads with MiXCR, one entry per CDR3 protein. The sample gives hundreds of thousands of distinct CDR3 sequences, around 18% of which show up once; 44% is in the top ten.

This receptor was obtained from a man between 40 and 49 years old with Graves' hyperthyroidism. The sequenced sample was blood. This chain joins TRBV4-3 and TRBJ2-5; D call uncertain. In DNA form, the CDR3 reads TGCGCCAGCAGCCAAGGTGGGCTAAACCAAGAGACCCAGTACTTC. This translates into CASSQGGLNQETQYF.